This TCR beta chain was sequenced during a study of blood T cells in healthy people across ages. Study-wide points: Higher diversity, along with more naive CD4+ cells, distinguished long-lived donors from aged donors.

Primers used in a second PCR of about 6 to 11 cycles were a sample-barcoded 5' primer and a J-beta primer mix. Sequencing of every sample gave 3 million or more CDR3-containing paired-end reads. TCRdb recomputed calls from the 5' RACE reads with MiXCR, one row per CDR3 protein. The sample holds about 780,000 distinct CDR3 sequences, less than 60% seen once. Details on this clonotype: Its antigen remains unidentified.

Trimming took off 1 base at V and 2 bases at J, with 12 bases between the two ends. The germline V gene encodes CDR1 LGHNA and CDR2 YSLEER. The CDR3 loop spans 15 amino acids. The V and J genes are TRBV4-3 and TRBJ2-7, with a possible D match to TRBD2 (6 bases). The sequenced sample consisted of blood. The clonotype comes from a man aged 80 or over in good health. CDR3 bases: TGCGCCAGCAGCCAAGTGACGGGGGTGACCTACGAGCAGTACTTC. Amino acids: CASSQVTGVTYEQYF.